This TCR beta chain was documented in a study of immune cell composition in non-small cell lung cancer. Overall study: Most cases were lung adenocarcinoma or squamous cell carcinoma. The study, taken as a whole, reports: 75% of squamous and under 35% of adenocarcinoma cases had tumour-associated clones >0.5%. Dominant in vivo tumour-associated clones were not shown to share tumour-reactive sequences.

This CDR3 spans 16 amino acids. The germline V gene has CDR1 SGHVS and CDR2 FQNEAQ. V shed 2 bases and J 0 bases; nucleotides not matched to a gene: 4. Clones were sequenced by immunoSEQ multiplex PCR, and TCRdb holds only the in-frame ones, with some missing. Of 1,500 to 2,000 clones listed, about 80% are singletons. Normal lung was sampled as far from the tumour as possible, at least 3 cm. For this clone: Antigen: not known.

Sequenced: non-adjacent lung tissue. This rearrangement joins TRBV7-8 to TRBJ2-1; 7 positions match TRBD1. The receptor comes from a human donor with non-small cell lung cancer. The CDR3 protein is CASSLRQGSSYNEQFF. CDR3 bases: TGTGCCAGCAGCTTAAGACAGGGAAGCTCCTACAATGAGCAGTTCTTC.